These T cell receptor beta chains were read from a single sample in a study of blood T cell repertoires in COVID-19. The table came from immunoSEQ multiplex PCR; TCRdb's copy has only in-frame clones and leaves some out. The sample shows about 230,000 clones, 85% of them seen only once. The sample taken for sequencing was peripheral blood. The receptors come from a man aged 40-50 years with acute or convalescent COVID-19. Both conserved end residues are part of each CDR3. A D gene is named only where the DNA matches it firmly. Clone size appears in some rows only: once, few, many, or a class for an expanded clone.

j_call v_call d_call clone_size cdr3_aa cdr3_nt
TRBJ2-1 TRBV24-1 TRBD2 - CATMQALAGGLSYNEQFF TGTGCCACCATGCAGGCGCTAGCGGGGGGTTTATCCTACAATGAGCAGTTCTTC
TRBJ1-1 TRBV9 TRBD1 - CASSRQGGTEAFF TGTGCCAGCAGCAGACAGGGTGGCACTGAAGCTTTCTTT
TRBJ1-2 TRBV12-3/TRBV12-4 - few CASRTDSSVYTF TGTGCCAGCAGAACTGACAGCTCTGTCTACACCTTC
TRBJ1-2 TRBV5-1 TRBD1 once CASSLGQGNGYTF TGCGCCAGCAGCTTGGGACAGGGGAATGGCTACACCTTC
TRBJ2-5 TRBV11-2 TRBD1 - CASSLRGGTGKETQYF TGTGCCAGCAGCTTAAGGGGGGGGACAGGGAAAGAGACCCAGTACTTC
TRBJ2-3 TRBV7-9 - - CASSSRGQGTLGTDTQYF TGTGCCAGCAGCTCTAGGGGCCAGGGAACCCTAGGCACAGATACGCAGTATTTT
TRBJ2-7 TRBV30 - few CASSQGYEQYF TGTGCCTCTTCACAGGGTTACGAGCAGTACTTC
TRBJ2-7 TRBV29-1 TRBD1 - CSVQFRDRGSYEQYF TGCAGCGTTCAATTCCGGGACAGGGGATCCTACGAGCAGTACTTC
TRBJ2-3 TRBV28 - - CASSSSPTLDTQYF TGTGCCAGCAGTTCCTCCCCGACTCTAGATACGCAGTATTTT
TRBJ1-2 TRBV4-2 - - CASSQVGQSGYTF TGTGCCAGCAGCCAAGTAGGACAGTCAGGCTACACCTTC
TRBJ1-3 TRBV27 - once CASSLQQGSGNTIYF TGTGCCAGCAGTTTACAACAGGGCTCTGGAAACACCATATATTTT
TRBJ2-5 TRBV6-5 - - CACRDNQETQYF TGTGCCTGCCGGGACAACCAAGAGACCCAGTACTTC
TRBJ2-5 TRBV5-4 TRBD2 - CASSSRLAGASETQYF TGTGCCAGCAGCTCTAGACTAGCGGGGGCCTCGGAGACCCAGTACTTC
TRBJ2-7 TRBV6-1 - - CASSEANSLEQYF TGTGCCAGCAGTGAAGCTAACAGTCTCGAGCAGTACTTC
TRBJ2-3 TRBV3-1/TRBV3-2 - - CASSPSRREDVPPYF TGTGCCAGCAGCCCGAGTAGGCGGGAAGACGTCCCTCCGTATTTT
TRBJ2-5 TRBV27 - - CASSFQGETQYF TGTGCCAGCAGTTTCCAGGGAGAGACCCAGTACTTC
TRBJ2-3 TRBV11-3 - - CASSLDSQGRPQYF TGTGCCAGCAGCTTAGACTCACAGGGACGACCGCAGTATTTT
TRBJ1-2 TRBV7-9 TRBD1 - CASSPTGQGAGYTF TGTGCCAGCAGCCCAACCGGACAGGGGGCCGGCTACACCTTC
TRBJ2-5 TRBV6-5 TRBD1 - CASRKGTAKETQYF TGTGCCAGCAGAAAGGGGACAGCCAAAGAGACCCAGTACTTC
TRBJ1-3 TRBV19 - - CASTQFSGNTIYF TGTGCCTCAACCCAGTTCTCTGGAAACACCATATATTTT
TRBJ1-2 TRBV5-4 TRBD1 - CASTLSGGTFYGYTF TGTGCCAGCACCCTATCAGGGGGCACATTCTATGGCTACACCTTC
TRBJ1-3 TRBV28 - - CASTNGTLGNTIYF TGTGCCAGCACAAACGGGACACTTGGAAACACCATATATTTT
TRBJ1-1 TRBV30 - - CAWSVLMKRKAFF TGTGCCTGGAGTGTACTTATGAAAAGAAAAGCTTTCTTT
TRBJ2-3 TRBV15 - - CATSRIQDTRTDTQYF TGTGCCACCAGCAGAATTCAGGACACCAGGACAGATACGCAGTATTTT
TRBJ1-3 TRBV18 - - CASSTRTGDSGNTIYF TGTGCCAGCTCAACCCGGACGGGGGACTCTGGAAACACCATATATTTT
TRBJ2-1 TRBV6-5 - - CASSSPGGVGYNEQFF TGTGCCAGCAGTTCCCCTGGAGGGGTGGGCTACAATGAGCAGTTCTTC
TRBJ2-3 TRBV5-6 TRBD2 - CASSRLAGGRADTQYF TGTGCCAGCAGCCGACTAGCGGGGGGGAGGGCAGATACGCAGTATTTT
TRBJ1-1 TRBV12-5 - - CASGIESEAFF TGTGCTAGTGGTATAGAGAGTGAAGCTTTCTTT
TRBJ2-7 TRBV5-6 TRBD2 - CASSPTRLAGGREQYF TGTGCCAGCAGCCCCACCCGACTAGCGGGGGGTCGCGAGCAGTACTTC
TRBJ2-1 TRBV7-9 - - CASSPFNEQFF TGTGCCAGCAGCCCTTTCAATGAGCAGTTCTTC
TRBJ2-7 TRBV7-2 - - CASSLAGGYEQYF TGTGCCAGCAGCTTGGCCGGGGGCTACGAGCAGTACTTC
TRBJ1-4 TRBV4-3 TRBD1 few CASSHAGTGVTEKLFF TGCGCCAGCAGCCATGCCGGGACAGGGGTAACTGAAAAACTGTTTTTT
TRBJ1-5 TRBV29-1 - - CSVDPGGGQPQHF TGCAGCGTCGACCCGGGGGGCGGTCAGCCCCAGCATTTT